A selection of T cell receptor beta chains follows, all from one sample in a study of early T cells in non-severe SARS-CoV-2 infection. One entry per CDR3 protein, called by TCRdb with MiXCR from the 5' RACE reads. The sample lists about 59,000 distinct CDR3 sequences, about 13% occurring once. Sequenced material: whole blood, taken at baseline. Receptors originate from an adult who was a healthcare worker with PCR-confirmed SARS-CoV-2 infection or an uninfected control (not recorded which). Both conserved end residues are part of each CDR3. A D gene is named only where the DNA matches it firmly. Clone size is shown for a subset of rows, as once, few, many or a class of expanded clone.

j_gene	v_gene	d_gene	abundance	CDR3nt	CDR3aa
TRBJ2-3	TRBV30	TRBD1	-	TGTGCCTGGAGTGCGGCAGGGGGAACAGATACGCAGTATTTT	CAWSAAGGTDTQYF
TRBJ2-7	TRBV3-1	TRBD2	-	TGTGCCAGCAGCCAAACTAGCGGGGGGACCTACGAACAGTACTTC	CASSQTSGGTYEQYF
TRBJ2-3	TRBV6-6	-	-	TGTGCCAGCAGTTTTGGACAGCCTAGCACAGATACGCAGTATTTT	CASSFGQPSTDTQYF
TRBJ1-2	TRBV7-9	-	many	TGTGCCAGCAGCTTCTCTGGGAGGCAGAATGGCTACACCTTC	CASSFSGRQNGYTF
TRBJ2-2	TRBV7-3	TRBD1	-	TGTGCCAGCAGCTGGGGACAGGGCCCAAACACCGGGGAGCTGTTTTTT	CASSWGQGPNTGELFF
TRBJ1-1	TRBV4-2	-	few	TGTGCCAGCAGCCAAGATTACCTCCGCCTACGGAACACTGAAGTTTTCTTT	CASSQDYLRLRNTEVFF
TRBJ2-3	TRBV29-1	TRBD2	few	TGCAGCGTTGAATCGCGGGGGGGCACAGATACGCAGTATTTT	CSVESRGGTDTQYF
TRBJ1-2	TRBV28	-	few	TGTGCCAGCAAGGGGGTTAACTATGGCTACACCTTC	CASKGVNYGYTF
TRBJ1-2	TRBV12-3/TRBV12-4	-	many	TGTGCCAGCAGTCTGAGTGGGACTGGCTACACCTTC	CASSLSGTGYTF
TRBJ1-6	TRBV28	-	many	TGTGCCAGCAGTTTAAAGGGACGGCTTAATTCACCCCTCCACTTT	CASSLKGRLNSPLHF
TRBJ2-1	TRBV2	-	few	TGTTGTGTTAGCTCCTACAATGAGCAGTTCTTC	CCVSSYNEQFF
TRBJ2-7	TRBV9	TRBD1	-	TGTGCCAGCAGCACGGGACAGGGGGTCTTTTACGAGCAGTACTTC	CASSTGQGVFYEQYF
TRBJ2-1	TRBV7-8	TRBD2	many	TGTGCCAGCAGCTTAATGTCTAGCGGGTATTACAATGAGCAGTTCTTC	CASSLMSSGYYNEQFF
TRBJ2-5	TRBV5-6	TRBD1	-	TGTGCCAGCAGCTTGGGAGGAGTCAGGGGGCGATTAGAGACCCAGTACTTC	CASSLGGVRGRLETQYF
TRBJ1-5	TRBV12-3/TRBV12-4	-	-	TGTGCCAGCAGTTTAGCGATGGGGGGCGCCGGCAATCAGCCCCAGCATTTT	CASSLAMGGAGNQPQHF
TRBJ1-1	TRBV5-4	-	-	TGTGCCAGCAGCTTGCCCCTGGGGACTGAAGCTTTCTTT	CASSLPLGTEAFF
TRBJ2-1	TRBV7-6	TRBD1	many	TGTGCCAGCAGCTTCTGGGACAGATCCTACAATGAGCAGTTCTTC	CASSFWDRSYNEQFF
TRBJ1-2	TRBV5-6	-	few	TGTGCCAGCAGCTTGGGACAGGCAATACCTAGGACCTTC	CASSLGQAIPRTF
TRBJ2-5	TRBV12-3/TRBV12-4	TRBD1	many	TGTGCCAGCAGTTTACGGACAGGGGACCAAGAGACCCAGTACTTC	CASSLRTGDQETQYF
TRBJ1-1	TRBV10-1	-	few	TGCGCCAGCAGTGAGTCGACTGAAGCTTTCTTT	CASSESTEAFF
TRBJ1-3	TRBV7-9	TRBD1	few	TGTGCCAGCAGACAACAGGGGAACTCTGGAAACACCATATATTTT	CASRQQGNSGNTIYF
TRBJ1-2	TRBV29-1	TRBD1	many	TGCAGCACCCGACAGGGGCAGGCCTATGGCTACACCTTC	CSTRQGQAYGYTF
TRBJ2-7	TRBV14	TRBD2	-	TGTGCCAGCAGCCAATTGGGACTAGCGGGAGAGAACGAGCAGTACTTC	CASSQLGLAGENEQYF
TRBJ1-1	TRBV10-3	-	-	TGTGCCATCAGCAACTTCGACGAAGCTTTCTTT	CAISNFDEAFF
TRBJ2-7	TRBV4-1	TRBD1	-	TGCGCCAGCAGCCAAGCACTACAGGGGATAGTGGAGCAGTACTTC	CASSQALQGIVEQYF
TRBJ2-3	TRBV7-2	TRBD2	few	TGTGCCAGCAGCTTAGTGTCCGGGAGGGCAGATACGCAGTATTTT	CASSLVSGRADTQYF